The T cell receptor (beta chain) described here comes from a study of circulating and synovial CD4+ cells in juvenile arthritis (dated by TCRdb to 2013 to 2014). With regard to the full study: TCRbeta CDR3 repertoires of circulating HLA-DR+ CD4 T cells, bulk blood CD4 T cells and synovial CD4 T cells were compared within each patient. The goal of repertoire sequencing was to confirm that a circulating synovial-like CD4 T cell subset was enriched in synovial clonotypes.

Clipping removes 2 bases from V and 9 bases from J, with 11 as the unmatched junction base count. The CDR3 has 17 amino acids, counting the end cysteine and phenylalanine. Here the CDR3 DNA is all that survives: 51 bases in frame from base 1. CDR1 SEHNR and CDR2 FQNEAQ are derived from the germline V gene (reference sequence). Library generation was performed with the immunoSEQ multiplex PCR assay. An external provider carried out the TCRbeta CDR3 sequencing as a commercial service. On the authors' methods: Productive nucleotide sequences and amino acid sequences obtained through in silico translation were used in the analyses. Diversity was measured with Renyi entropy across alpha values, using the median of 200 repeated subsamples to equalise sample size. The distance between each pair of repertoires was calculated as one minus the Chao-modified Jaccard index, which corrects for under-sampling, and this distance was used for clustering. Frequency-weighted overlap with synovial clonotypes was calculated over 200 sample sizes with 200 draws without replacement at each size, and the overlap was reported at the size of the smaller sample. Imported from immuneACCESS, the table was reduced by TCRdb to in-frame sequences with V and J called. These copies leave out some clones; in studies compared against another copy, an unresolved V gene accounts for under half, and the cause of the remainder is not known. That table is the source of V, J and clone size, and D and trimming were worked out from the DNA. Across this sample there are about 16,000 clones, with around nine tenths seen only once. The ten largest account for approximately 0.7% of the sample.

Regarding this clone: The antigen it binds to is not known. Base qualities are not provided; no much larger clone lies one nucleotide away.

The sequenced samples came from patients who had active juvenile idiopathic arthritis. Cells were sorted immediately after thawing, with dead cells excluded using Live/Dead Fixable Near-IR Stain. The paper's findings and limits, for the study overall: Overlap with synovium increased with sequencing depth, so measured shared-clonotype fractions likely underestimated the full repertoire overlap. Traditional Vbeta family usage analysis did not detect the difference between circulating pathogenic-like lymphocytes and bulk blood T cells. Circulating pathogenic-like lymphocytes clustered with synovial T cells and shared a substantially higher fraction of CDR3 sequences with synovium than bulk blood. Lower diversity was observed in synovial and circulating pathogenic-like lymphocyte repertoires than in bulk blood CD4 repertoires, and some CPL samples were found to be as oligoclonal as synovium. CPL and bulk blood CD4 samples differed in T cell genome counts by at least an order of magnitude, so sample-size effects were addressed.

The receptor comes from a human donor with juvenile idiopathic arthritis. This receptor chain uses TRBV7-9 and TRBJ2-1, with 12 bases in between that match TRBD2. What was sequenced was CD4+ T cells from blood. The CDR3 reads CASSLRRASGGAGEQFF. The DNA sequence is TGTGCCAGCAGCTTACGAAGGGCTAGCGGGGGGGCGGGTGAGCAGTTCTTC.